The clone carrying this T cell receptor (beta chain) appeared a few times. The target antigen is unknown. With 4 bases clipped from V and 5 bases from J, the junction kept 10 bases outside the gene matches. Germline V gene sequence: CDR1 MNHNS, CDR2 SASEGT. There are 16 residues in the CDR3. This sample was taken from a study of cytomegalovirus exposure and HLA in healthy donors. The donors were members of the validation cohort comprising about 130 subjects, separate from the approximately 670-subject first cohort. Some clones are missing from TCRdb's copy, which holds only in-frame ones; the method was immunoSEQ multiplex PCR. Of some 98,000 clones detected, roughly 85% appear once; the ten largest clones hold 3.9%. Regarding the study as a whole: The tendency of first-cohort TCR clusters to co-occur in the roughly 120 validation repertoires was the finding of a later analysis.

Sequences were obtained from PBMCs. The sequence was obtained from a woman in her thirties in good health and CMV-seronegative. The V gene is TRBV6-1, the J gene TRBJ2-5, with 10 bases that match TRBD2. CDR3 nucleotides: TGTGCCAGCAGTGTGGAGCTAGCGGGAGTCCGGGAGACCCAGTACTTC. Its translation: CASSVELAGVRETQYF.